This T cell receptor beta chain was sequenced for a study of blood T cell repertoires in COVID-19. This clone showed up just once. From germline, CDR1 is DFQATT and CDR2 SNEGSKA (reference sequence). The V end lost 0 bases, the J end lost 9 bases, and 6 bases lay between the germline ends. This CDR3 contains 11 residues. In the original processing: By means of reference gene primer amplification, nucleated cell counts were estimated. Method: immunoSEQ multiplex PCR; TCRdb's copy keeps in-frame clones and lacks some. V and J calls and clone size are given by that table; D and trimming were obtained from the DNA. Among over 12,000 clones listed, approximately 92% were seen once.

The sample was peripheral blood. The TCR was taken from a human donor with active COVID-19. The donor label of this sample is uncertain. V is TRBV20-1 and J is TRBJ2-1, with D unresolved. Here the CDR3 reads CSARDTSEQFF. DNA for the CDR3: TGCAGTGCTAGAGATACCAGTGAGCAGTTCTTC.